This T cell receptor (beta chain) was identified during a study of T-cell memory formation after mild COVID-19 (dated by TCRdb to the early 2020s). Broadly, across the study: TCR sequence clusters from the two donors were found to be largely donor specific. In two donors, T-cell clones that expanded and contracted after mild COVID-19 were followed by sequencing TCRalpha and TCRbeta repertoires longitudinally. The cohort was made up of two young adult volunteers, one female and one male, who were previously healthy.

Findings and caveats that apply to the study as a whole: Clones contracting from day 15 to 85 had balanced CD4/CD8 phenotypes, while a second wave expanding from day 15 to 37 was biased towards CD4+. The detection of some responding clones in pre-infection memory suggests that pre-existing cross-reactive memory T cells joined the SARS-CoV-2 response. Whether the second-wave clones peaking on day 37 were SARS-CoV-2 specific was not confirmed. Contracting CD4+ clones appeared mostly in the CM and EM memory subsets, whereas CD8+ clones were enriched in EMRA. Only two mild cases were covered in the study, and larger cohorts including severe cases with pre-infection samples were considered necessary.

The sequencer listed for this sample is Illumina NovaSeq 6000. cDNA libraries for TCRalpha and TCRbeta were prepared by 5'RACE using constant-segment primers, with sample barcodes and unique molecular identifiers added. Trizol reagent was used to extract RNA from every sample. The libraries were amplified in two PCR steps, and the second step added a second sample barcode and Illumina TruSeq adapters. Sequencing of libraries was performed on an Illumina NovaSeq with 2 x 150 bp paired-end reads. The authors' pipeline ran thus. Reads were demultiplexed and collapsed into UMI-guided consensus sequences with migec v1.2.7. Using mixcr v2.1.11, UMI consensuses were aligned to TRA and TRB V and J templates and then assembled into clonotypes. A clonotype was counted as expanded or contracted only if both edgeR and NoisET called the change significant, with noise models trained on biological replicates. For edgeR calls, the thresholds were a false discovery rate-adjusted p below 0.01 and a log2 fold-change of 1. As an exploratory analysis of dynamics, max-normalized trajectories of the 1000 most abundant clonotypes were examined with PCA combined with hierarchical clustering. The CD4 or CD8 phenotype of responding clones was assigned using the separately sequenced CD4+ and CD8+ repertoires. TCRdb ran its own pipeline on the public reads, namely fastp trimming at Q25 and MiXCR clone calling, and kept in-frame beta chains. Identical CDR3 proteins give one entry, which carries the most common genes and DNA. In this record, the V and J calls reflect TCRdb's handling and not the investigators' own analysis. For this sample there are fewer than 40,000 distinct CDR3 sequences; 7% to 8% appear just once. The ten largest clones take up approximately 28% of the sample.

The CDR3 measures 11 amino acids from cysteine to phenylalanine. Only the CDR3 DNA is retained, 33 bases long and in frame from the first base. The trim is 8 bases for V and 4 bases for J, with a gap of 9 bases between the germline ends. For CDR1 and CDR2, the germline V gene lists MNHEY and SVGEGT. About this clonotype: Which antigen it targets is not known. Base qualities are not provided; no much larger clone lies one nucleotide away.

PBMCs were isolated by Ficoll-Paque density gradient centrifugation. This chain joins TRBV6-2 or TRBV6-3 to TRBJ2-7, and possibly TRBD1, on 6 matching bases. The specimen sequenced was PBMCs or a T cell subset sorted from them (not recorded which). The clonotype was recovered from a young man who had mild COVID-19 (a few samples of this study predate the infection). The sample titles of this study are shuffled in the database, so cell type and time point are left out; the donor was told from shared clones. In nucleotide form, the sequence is TGTGCCAGCGGACAGATATACGAGCAGTACTTC. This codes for CASGQIYEQYF.